The 22 T cell receptor beta chains presented below share a single source sample, sequenced in a study of Ad26.COV2.S vaccination and SARS-CoV-2 variants. Clones were sequenced by immunoSEQ multiplex PCR, and TCRdb holds only the in-frame ones, with some missing. The table lists just over 350,000 clones, around 90% of them singletons. Sequencing used peripheral blood, obtained after recovery from COVID-19. The receptors stem from a human donor who had recovered from COVID-19.

This chain uses TRBV14 with TRBJ2-7, with unresolved D. Germline V lookup: CDR1 SGHDN, CDR2 FVKESK. The CDR3 spans 15 residues. V was clipped by 1 base and J by 5 bases, with 15 bases between them. The CDR3 is CASSQGPQAAHEQYF. Here the CDR3 DNA reads TGTGCCAGCAGCCAAGGTCCGCAGGCGGCCCACGAGCAGTACTTC.

The chain couples TRBV10-2 to TRBJ1-2; D is ambiguous. In germline, CDR1 is WSHSY, CDR2 SAAADI. V gave up 6 bases and J gave up 4 bases, with 12 bases separating them. The CDR3 totals 13 residues. The CDR3 coding sequence is TGCGCCAGCAGCCCCCGGGAGAGCTATGGCTACACCTTC. This sequence encodes CASSPRESYGYTF.

The DNA for the CDR3 is TGTGCCACCAGCACTGGGACAGACTACGAGCAGTACTTC. It specifies CATSTGTDYEQYF. The V gene is TRBV15, the J gene TRBJ2-7, with 7 bases identical to TRBD1. Germline CDR1 and CDR2: LNHNV and YYDKDF (reference sequence). This CDR3 spans 13 amino acids. V lost 4 bases and J lost 3; bases outside the gene matches: 3. The full variable domain, its missing parts supplied by reference TRBV15 and TRBJ2-7, is DAMVIQNPRYQVTQFGKPVTLSCSQTLNHNVMYWYQQKSSQAPKLLFHYYDKDFNNEADTPDNFQSRRPNTSFCFLDIRSPGLGDTAMYLCATSTGTDYEQYFGPGTRLTVT.

The chain combines TRBV11-2 with TRBJ1-2, with a tentative D call TRBD1 (6 bases). The CDR3 has 14 amino acids. CDR1 is SGHAT, CDR2 FQNNGV, per germline. Trimming pared 1 base from V and 4 bases from J, leaving 10 bases between. The CDR3: CASSLVGRGYGYTF. CDR3 coding DNA: TGTGCCAGCAGCTTAGTAGGCAGGGGCTATGGCTACACCTTC.

The chain joins TRBV11-2 to TRBJ2-7; 9 bases are shared with TRBD1. This CDR3 is 13 amino acids long. Germline CDR1 reads SGHAT; CDR2 reads FQNNGV. V shed 3 bases and J 5 bases; nucleotides not matched to a gene: 2. CDR3 amino acids: CASSFTGGDEQYF. DNA of the CDR3: TGTGCCAGCAGCTTTACAGGGGGCGACGAGCAGTACTTC.

This chain uses TRBV11-2 with TRBJ2-2; 10 bases map to TRBD1. Germline V lookup: CDR1 SGHAT, CDR2 FQNNGV. CDR3 length: 17 amino acids. Trimming took 4 bases from V and 7 from J; bases not matched to a gene: 12. CDR3 sequence: CASSWPRTGGNDGELFF. The CDR3, as DNA: TGTGCCAGCAGCTGGCCCCGGACAGGGGGGAATGACGGGGAGCTGTTTTTT.

This chain links TRBV24-1 with TRBJ2-3; D perhaps matches TRBD2 (6 bases). The CDR3 spans 13 residues. CDR1 is KGHDR and CDR2 is SFDVKD in the germline V gene. Trimming removed 7 bases from V and 0 bases from J, with 7 bases in between. The CDR3, as DNA: TGTGCCACCAGCGGGGGAAGCACAGATACGCAGTATTTT. It encodes CATSGGSTDTQYF.

The chain employs TRBV6-5 and TRBJ2-3; 8 bases are shared with TRBD2. V was clipped by 10 bases and J by 7 bases; unmatched bases: 7. CDR1 is MNHEY, CDR2 SVGAGI, per germline. This CDR3 has 12 residues. CDR3 residues: CATRGGLYTQYF. Here the CDR3 DNA reads TGTGCCACCCGGGGGGGCCTCTATACGCAGTATTTT.

The chain couples TRBV6-4 to TRBJ1-1, with TRBD1 matching over 9 bases. Germline V lookup: CDR1 MRHNA, CDR2 SNTAGT. The ends lost 6 bases at V and 11 bases at J; junction bases unmatched: 10. The CDR3 extends over 13 amino acids. The CDR3 nucleotides are TGTGCCAGCAGGGTAGAACAGGGGGCGATGGCTTTCTTT. Its protein product is CASRVEQGAMAFF.

The V gene is TRBV6-1, the J gene TRBJ2-7; 10 bases align to TRBD1. Germline loops: CDR1 MNHNS, CDR2 SASEGT. There are 19 residues in the CDR3. Trimming cost V 4 bases and J 0 bases; bases outside gene matches: 15. CDR3 in DNA: TGTGCCAGCAGTGCCCTCCGGGACAGGGGCGACCGATACTCCTACGAGCAGTACTTC. Residues: CASSALRDRGDRYSYEQYF.

J is TRBJ2-2 and V is TRBV20-1; D is possibly TRBD1 (5 bases). The V and J ends lost 5 bases and 6 bases respectively, with 7 bases between them. CDR3 length: 11 amino acids. Germline assignment: CDR1 DFQATT and CDR2 SNEGSKA (reference sequence). The CDR3 reads CSARRAGELFF. CDR3 sequence (DNA): TGCAGTGCTCGCAGGGCCGGGGAGCTGTTTTTT.

Only one count was recorded for this clone. The chain carries TRBV3-1 (or the pseudogene TRBV3-2) and TRBJ2-7, with D perhaps TRBD1 (6 bases). V lost 1 base and J lost 0, with 10 bases in between. The CDR3 totals 15 residues. The germline CDR1 and CDR2 sequences are LGHDT and YNNKEL (reference sequence). The CDR3 coding sequence is TGTGCCAGCAGCCAAGTCCCGGACAGCTCCTACGAGCAGTACTTC. This gives the protein CASSQVPDSSYEQYF.

In its sample, this clone was seen once. The chain joins TRBV12-3 or TRBV12-4 to TRBJ1-6; 7 bases align to TRBD1. J lost 7 bases, V lost 7 bases, and 4 bases had no gene match. The CDR3 spans 13 residues. The CDR3 reads CASKDRLNSPLHF. The CDR3 DNA reads as TGTGCCAGCAAGGACAGGTTAAATTCACCCCTCCACTTT.

In this sample, this clone turned up a few times. V is TRBV7-9 and J is TRBJ1-1, with 10 bases fitting TRBD1. Germline loops: CDR1 SEHNR, CDR2 FQNEAQ (reference sequence). J gave up 3 bases and V 5 bases, and 9 bases lay outside the gene matches. The CDR3 has 16 amino acids. DNA of the CDR3: TGTGCCAGCAGCGGTGGGACAGGGGTTACGGACACTGAAGCTTTCTTT. It specifies CASSGGTGVTDTEAFF.

This clone was recorded only once. V is TRBV19 and J is TRBJ1-1; no definite D call. This CDR3 comprises 14 residues. V was pared by 0 bases and J by 1 base, with 6 bases between. Germline V CDR1 and CDR2: LNHDA, SQIVND (reference sequence). Here the CDR3 reads CASSIESRNTEAFF. The CDR3 DNA sequence: TGTGCCAGTAGTATAGAAAGCCGGAACACTGAAGCTTTCTTT.

This chain connects TRBV5-1 to TRBJ1-4; D possibly corresponds to TRBD1 (6 bases). V was cut by 0 bases and J by 4 bases, with 16 bases left in between. This CDR3 region has 17 residues. Per germline, CDR1 SGHRS and CDR2 YFSETQ. This CDR3 reads CASSLVFRTANNEKLFF. The DNA of the CDR3 is TGCGCCAGCAGCTTGGTGTTTAGGACAGCGAATAATGAAAAACTGTTTTTT.

The J gene is TRBJ1-2, the V gene TRBV6-5; TRBD1 matches at 9 bases. Germline CDR1 reads MNHEY; CDR2 reads SVGAGI. This CDR3 is built from 16 residues. V was clipped by 4 bases and J by 1 base; unmatched bases: 7. The CDR3 DNA reads as TGTGCCAGCAGTTCTTCCCCGGGACAGGGTAACTATGGCTACACCTTC. Encoded protein: CASSSSPGQGNYGYTF.

The rearrangement uses TRBV29-1 and TRBJ1-1, with unresolved D. The V end lost 8 bases, the J end lost 0 bases, and 10 bases lay between the germline ends. The CDR3 is 12 residues long. CDR1 SQVTM and CDR2 ANQGSEA come from the germline V gene. CDR3 DNA: TGCAGCCCCCGAAACGTGAACACTGAAGCTTTCTTT. It is translated as CSPRNVNTEAFF. The variable domain in full, completed from reference TRBV29-1 and TRBJ1-1, reads SAVISQKPSRDICQRGTSLTIQCQVDSQVTMMFWYRQQPGQSLTLIATANQGSEATYESGFVIDKFPISRPNLTFSTLTVSNMSPEDSSIYLCSPRNVNTEAFFGQGTRLTVV.

This clone appeared a single time. Distinct nucleotide sequences in the sample also encode this CDR3. The CDR3 reads CASRRGSNQPQHF. CDR3 coding DNA: TGTGCCAGCCGCAGAGGTAGCAATCAGCCCCAGCATTTT. The J gene is TRBJ1-5, the V gene TRBV6-5; D is unclear. Germline V gives CDR1 MNHEY, CDR2 SVGAGI. The V and J ends lost 8 bases and 0 bases respectively, with 8 bases between them. This CDR3 is built from 13 residues.

The chain uses TRBV5-1 and TRBJ2-1; D gene ambiguous. V was shortened by 0 bases and J by 2 bases, with 3 bases between the two germline ends. Germline lookup yields CDR1 SGHRS and CDR2 YFSETQ. This CDR3 contains 13 residues. The CDR3 DNA reads as TGCGCCAGCAGCTTGGAGGCCTACAATGAGCAGTTCTTC. Amino acids: CASSLEAYNEQFF.

This chain uses TRBV12-3 or TRBV12-4 with TRBJ1-2; D not resolved. The CDR3 covers 12 residues. The germline V and J ends were trimmed by 3 bases and 6 bases, with 8 bases remaining between them. The CDR3 loop is CASSLAGNGYTF. DNA for the CDR3: TGTGCCAGCAGTTTGGCGGGGAATGGCTACACCTTC.

This clone was seen a single time. This rearrangement joins TRBV10-3 to TRBJ1-2; D is unresolved. CDR1 ENHRY and CDR2 SYGVKD come from the germline V gene. This CDR3 contains 15 residues. V was trimmed by 0 bases and J by 7 bases, leaving 15 bases between them. CDR3 nucleotide sequence: TGTGCCATCAGTGAGTCGTCAGCAATAAAAGGTGGCTACACCTTC. It translates to CAISESSAIKGGYTF.